The 20 T cell receptor beta chains given below trace back to one sample, sequenced in a study of blood T cell repertoires in COVID-19. Profiled with immunoSEQ multiplex PCR; TCRdb holds only in-frame clones, not every one. The data hold 300,000 to 400,000 clones, with around 92% observed a single time. The sample taken for sequencing was peripheral blood. All receptors come from a woman aged 25 to 45 with COVID-19, enrolled during active disease.

The chain uses TRBV2 and TRBJ2-1, with 10 nucleotides matching TRBD2. V gave up 6 bases and J gave up 9 bases; unmatched junction bases: 11. This CDR3 spans 15 amino acids. Germline V gives CDR1 SNHLY, CDR2 FYNNEI. The CDR3 DNA reads as TGTGCCAGCAGCAATAGGCTAGCGGGAGTCCGTGAGCAGTTCTTC. It translates to CASSNRLAGVREQFF.

V and J are TRBV11-2 and TRBJ1-3; no firm D call. Germline lookup yields CDR1 SGHAT and CDR2 FQNNGV. Trimming shortened V by 5 bases and J by 4 bases, and 12 bases separated the two germline ends. The CDR3 contains 14 residues. The CDR3 loop reads CASSLLRFGNTIYF. The CDR3 coding sequence is TGTGCCAGCAGCCTGTTGAGGTTCGGAAACACCATATATTTT.

V and J are TRBV30 and TRBJ1-2, with 7 bases fitting TRBD1. CDR1 and CDR2 (germline): GTSNPN, SVGIG (reference sequence). Trimming took 8 bases from V and 8 from J; bases not matched to a gene: 5. CDR3 length: 10 amino acids. The CDR3 DNA sequence: TGTGCCGCAACAGGGGAGGGCTACACCTTC. Its protein product is CAATGEGYTF. The whole variable domain, filled in from reference TRBV30 and TRBJ1-2, reads SQTIHQWPATLVQPVGSPLSLECTVEGTSNPNLYWYRQAAGRGLQLLFYSVGIGQISSEVPQNLSASRPQDRQFILSSKKLLLSDSGFYLCAATGEGYTFGSGTRLTVV.

The rearrangement uses TRBV3-1 (or the pseudogene TRBV3-2) and TRBJ2-2; D is undetermined. V shed 0 bases and J shed 2 bases, with 10 bases lying between them. This CDR3 has 16 residues. Germline V gene data show CDR1 as LGHDT and CDR2 as YNNKEL (reference sequence). This CDR3 is CASSQDHPVNTGELFF. The CDR3, as DNA: TGTGCCAGCAGCCAAGACCACCCAGTTAACACCGGGGAGCTGTTTTTT.

The chain joins TRBV5-1 to TRBJ2-7, with 7 bases aligning to TRBD2. With V trimmed by 1 base and J by 5 bases, 9 bases remained unmatched. The CDR3 has 15 residues. From germline, CDR1 is SGHRS and CDR2 YFSETQ. Written as DNA, the CDR3 is TGCGCCAGCAGCTTGCCCCTAGCGGCGGGAAACGAGCAGTACTTC. This codes for CASSLPLAAGNEQYF.

The rearrangement uses TRBV7-9 and TRBJ1-2; D gene unclear. Germline CDR1 reads SEHNR; CDR2 reads FQNEAQ (reference sequence). The CDR3 consists of 12 residues. Trimming took 3 bases from V and 4 from J, leaving 6 bases between them. The CDR3 is CASSFGLYGYTF. The DNA for the CDR3 is TGTGCCAGCAGCTTTGGGCTCTATGGCTACACCTTC.

V gene TRBV11-3 combines with J gene TRBJ2-1, with D maybe TRBD2 (5 bases). CDR1 and CDR2 (germline): SGHNT, YENEEA. The CDR3 has 15 residues. The V end lost 4 bases, the J end lost 4 bases, and 14 bases lay between the germline ends. The CDR3 region has the DNA TGTGCCAGCAGCTCCCGACTGGGGAGTTACAATGAGCAGTTCTTC. It codes for CASSSRLGSYNEQFF.

The rearrangement uses TRBV24-1 and TRBJ1-2; no reliable D call. Germline V gene data show CDR1 as KGHDR and CDR2 as SFDVKD. V lost 4 bases, J lost 4 bases, and 9 bases lay in between. The CDR3 consists of 13 residues. In DNA, the CDR3 is TGTGCCACCAGTGACAGGCGAATCTATGGCTACACCTTC. The encoded protein is CATSDRRIYGYTF.

The rearrangement uses TRBV6-5 and TRBJ1-2; D is unclear. Germline loops: CDR1 MNHEY, CDR2 SVGAGI. The CDR3 consists of 14 residues. Trimming shortened V by 0 bases and J by 4 bases, and 9 bases separated the two germline ends. CDR3 DNA: TGTGCCAGCAGTTACTCTCCAGGTTCCTATGGCTACACCTTC. It translates to CASSYSPGSYGYTF.

The rearrangement links TRBV2 to TRBJ1-6; TRBD1 matches at 8 bases. Germline V CDR1 and CDR2: SNHLY, FYNNEI. With 5 bases clipped from V and 10 bases from J, the junction kept 7 bases outside the gene matches. This CDR3 has 14 amino acids. CDR3 loop: CASSYDRGGSPLHF. In DNA, the CDR3 is TGTGCCAGCAGTTACGACAGGGGAGGATCACCCCTCCACTTT.

The chain has TRBV6-5 and TRBJ1-4; TRBD1 might be the D (5 bases). Trimming took 6 bases from V and 8 from J, leaving 16 bases between them. Germline loops: CDR1 MNHEY, CDR2 SVGAGI. The CDR3 extends over 14 amino acids. The CDR3 DNA follows: TGTGCCAGCAGCAACGCCGGGGGGGACGAAAAACTGTTTTTT. The encoded protein is CASSNAGGDEKLFF.

V is TRBV6-5 and J is TRBJ2-3; the D gene is possibly TRBD2 (6 bases). The germline V gene has CDR1 MNHEY and CDR2 SVGAGI. V dropped 2 bases and J dropped 4 bases, with 7 bases sitting between them. CDR3 size: 13 residues. This CDR3 reads CASSYGGADTQYF. For the CDR3, the DNA is TGTGCCAGCAGTTACGGCGGGGCAGATACGCAGTATTTT.

This chain joins TRBV11-3 and TRBJ2-3; 8 nucleotides align to TRBD2. This CDR3 comprises 16 residues. The germline V gene has CDR1 SGHNT and CDR2 YENEEA. V dropped 3 bases and J dropped 4; count of bases not matched to a gene: 9. CDR3 nucleotide sequence: TGTGCCAGCAGCTTGAGGGGGACTAGGGGGGCAGATACGCAGTATTTT. It codes for CASSLRGTRGADTQYF. Full variable domain (missing parts from reference TRBV11-3 and TRBJ2-3): EAGVVQSPRYKIIEKKQPVAFWCNPISGHNTLYWYLQNLGQGPELLIRYENEEAVDDSQLPKDRFSAERLKGVDSTLKIQPAELGDSAVYLCASSLRGTRGADTQYFGPGTRLTVL.

The J gene is TRBJ2-5, the V gene TRBV7-9; no clear D. The CDR3 extends over 13 amino acids. Germline CDR1 and CDR2: SEHNR and FQNEAQ (reference sequence). V was trimmed by 3 bases and J by 1 base, leaving 6 bases between them. The CDR3 DNA reads TGTGCCAGCAGCTTGACACTCCAAGAGACCCAGTACTTC. The encoded protein is CASSLTLQETQYF.

V gene TRBV12-3 or TRBV12-4 combines with J gene TRBJ2-5; D unresolved. The CDR3 loop spans 11 amino acids. V was cut by 6 bases and J by 5 bases, with 7 bases left in between. This chain's CDR3 is CASRYGETQYF. CDR3 nucleotides: TGTGCCAGCAGGTACGGGGAGACCCAGTACTTC.

The rearrangement joins TRBV5-6 to TRBJ2-1, with 11 nucleotides matching TRBD2. V was clipped by 4 bases and J by 3 bases; unmatched bases: 9. Germline CDR1 SGHDT, CDR2 YYEEEE. The CDR3 is made up of 17 amino acids. CDR3 nucleotides: TGTGCCAGCAGCAGGAGGGGACTAGCGGACGTCTACAATGAGCAGTTCTTC. Protein sequence: CASSRRGLADVYNEQFF.

This clone appeared a few times. V gene TRBV29-1 combines with J gene TRBJ1-4, with TRBD1 as a possible D gene (5 bases). This CDR3 comprises 13 residues. Trimming pared 5 bases from V and 14 bases from J, leaving 21 bases between. The germline CDR1 and CDR2 sequences are SQVTM and ANQGSEA. As DNA, the CDR3 is TGCAGCGTTCAGGTCCAGGGCGAGTTTAAGCTGTTTTTT. This translates into CSVQVQGEFKLFF.

This chain uses TRBV27 with TRBJ2-3, with a possible D match to TRBD2 (6 bases). CDR1 MNHEY and CDR2 SMNVEV come from the germline V gene (reference sequence). Deletions cut 4 bases from V and 7 bases from J, with 18 bases between. This CDR3 comprises 15 residues. CDR3 in amino acids: CASSSSGSSGYTQYF. The CDR3 nucleotides read TGTGCCAGCAGTTCATCCGGGTCCAGCGGGTATACGCAGTATTTT.

This clone was seen once. DNA of the CDR3: TGTGCCAGCAGTGAAGCGTGGGGGGGATCACCCCTCCACTTT. As protein: CASSEAWGGSPLHF. This sequence joins TRBV6-1 and TRBJ1-6; D is perhaps TRBD1 (5 bases). Germline CDR1 MNHNS, CDR2 SASEGT. Trimming took 0 bases from V and 10 from J, leaving 10 bases between them. The CDR3 extends over 14 amino acids.

The V call is TRBV19, the J call TRBJ1-1, with 8 positions matching TRBD1. The CDR3 length is 17 residues. CDR1 and CDR2 (germline): LNHDA, SQIVND (reference sequence). J gave up 7 bases and V 6 bases, and 19 bases lay outside the gene matches. CDR3 sequence reads: CASRPGQDGLERIEAFF. Written as DNA, the CDR3 is TGTGCCAGTAGGCCGGGACAGGACGGTTTAGAAAGAATTGAAGCTTTCTTT.